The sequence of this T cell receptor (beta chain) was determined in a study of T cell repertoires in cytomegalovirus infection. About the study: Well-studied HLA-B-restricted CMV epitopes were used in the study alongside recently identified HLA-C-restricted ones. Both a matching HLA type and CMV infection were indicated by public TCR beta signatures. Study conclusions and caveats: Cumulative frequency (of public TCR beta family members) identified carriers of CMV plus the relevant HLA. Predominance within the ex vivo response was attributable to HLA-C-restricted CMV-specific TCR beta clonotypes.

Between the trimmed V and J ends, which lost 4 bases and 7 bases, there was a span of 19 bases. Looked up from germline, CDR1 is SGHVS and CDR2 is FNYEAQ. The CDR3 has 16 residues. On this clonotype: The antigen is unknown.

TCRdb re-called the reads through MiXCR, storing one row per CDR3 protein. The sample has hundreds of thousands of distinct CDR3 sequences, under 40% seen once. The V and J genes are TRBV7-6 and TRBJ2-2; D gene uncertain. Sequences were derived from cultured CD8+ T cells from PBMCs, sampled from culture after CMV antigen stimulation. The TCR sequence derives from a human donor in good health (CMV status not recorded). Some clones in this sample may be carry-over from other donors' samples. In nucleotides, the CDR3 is TGTGCCAGCAGCTCATCAAGTCCCGTGTTCATCGGGGAGCTGTTTTTT. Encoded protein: CASSSSSPVFIGELFF.